This TCR beta chain is from a study of blood T cells in healthy people across ages. This clonotype has just a few counts. Using a J-beta primer mix together with a sample-barcoded 5' primer, a second PCR was run for roughly 7 to 11 cycles. TCRdb re-called the 5' RACE reads with MiXCR, one entry per CDR3 protein. This table has 550,000 to 650,000 distinct CDR3 sequences, 25% to 35% appearing once. The V gene's germline CDR1 is MRHNA and CDR2 SNTAGT. With 6 bases clipped from V and 8 bases from J, the junction kept 9 bases outside the gene matches. The CDR3 loop spans 13 amino acids. Separately, the same data were catalogued under a study of T cells of mothers and their children. From that study: Reads recorded for TCR beta CDR3 numbered over 8.5 million per mother and about 3 million per child. At a sensitivity of about 100 clones per million clonotypes, no persistent microchimeric T cell clones appeared.

The sequencing input was blood. This TCR came from a boy aged 2-15 years in good health. V usage is TRBV6-4 and J usage is TRBJ1-2, with 7 bases lining up with TRBD1. The CDR3: CASSPTTGNGYTF. Here the CDR3 DNA reads TGTGCCAGCAGCCCCACGACAGGGAACGGCTACACCTTC.